The clone carrying this T cell receptor (beta chain) appeared many times. The antigen is undetermined. Researchers took RNA transcripts and amplified the TCR beta CDR3 regions from them. With the HTBI primer set, the TCR CDR3 went through a first round of RT-PCR. TCRdb re-called the multiplex PCR reads with MiXCR, one entry per CDR3 protein. The table lists some 720,000 distinct CDR3 sequences, about 17% of them singletons. The record originates from a study of T cells in Graves' hyperthyroidism and ophthalmopathy. Study details: Staff took peripheral blood when the initial diagnosis was made, before any treatment began.

Uncontrolled infection, other autoimmune disease, pregnancy or lactation barred patients from enrollment. A roughly 9.3 ml volume of fresh peripheral blood provided the PBMCs. This CDR3 contains 13 residues. Germline loops: CDR1 MNHEY, CDR2 SVGEGT. With 4 bases removed from V and 4 bases from J, the gap between germline ends came to 8 bases. Study observations and caveats: Model-based prediction identified ophthalmopathy a median roughly 5.9 months prior to its onset.

Sequencing used blood. The chain is built from TRBV6-2 or TRBV6-3 and TRBJ2-1; D remains ambiguous. The source is a man aged 18-30 years with Graves' hyperthyroidism. The CDR3, as DNA: TGTGCCAGCAGTTTCCTGAGTTACAATGAGCAGTTCTTC. Encoded protein: CASSFLSYNEQFF.